Presented here are 11 T cell receptor beta chains from one specimen sequenced in a study of cytomegalovirus exposure and HLA in healthy donors. The PCR contained 60 Vbeta and 13 Jbeta primers. TCRdb's copy holds only in-frame clones and misses some; the assay was immunoSEQ multiplex PCR. The repertoire holds approximately 120,000 clones, less than 85% seen once, with 1.2% in the top ten. Sequenced material: PBMCs. These receptor sequences come from a female donor in good health and CMV-seronegative.

The chain carries TRBV19 and TRBJ1-2; D not certain. In germline, CDR1 is LNHDA, CDR2 SQIVND (reference sequence). The length of the CDR3 is 15 residues. Trimming pared 3 bases from V and 1 base from J, leaving 12 bases between. This CDR3 is CASSITAAVNYGYTF. CDR3 coding DNA: TGTGCCAGTAGTATTACAGCAGCTGTTAACTATGGCTACACCTTC.

The V and J genes are TRBV5-1 and TRBJ1-1; D unresolved. Deletions cut 4 bases from V and 0 bases from J, with 19 bases between. Germline loops: CDR1 SGHRS, CDR2 YFSETQ. This CDR3 is built from 17 residues. This CDR3 reads CASSPARTSGMNTEAFF. The CDR3 DNA reads TGCGCCAGCAGCCCCGCGAGGACGTCCGGGATGAACACTGAAGCTTTCTTT.

The chain carries TRBV6-6 and TRBJ2-5, with 7 bases matching TRBD1. CDR1 and CDR2 from the germline V gene are MNHNY and SVGAGI (reference sequence). The length of the CDR3 is 15 residues. J lost 1 base, V lost 6 bases, and 8 bases had no gene match. DNA for the CDR3: TGTGCCAGCAGCTTTGGGGCAGGGGGCCAAGAGACCCAGTACTTC. Translation gives CASSFGAGGQETQYF.

The V call is TRBV19, the J call TRBJ1-5, with D maybe TRBD1 (5 bases). The ends were cut back, 4 bases at V and 4 bases at J, with 8 bases in the middle. From germline, CDR1 is LNHDA and CDR2 SQIVND (reference sequence). CDR3 length: 13 residues. The CDR3 loop is CASSRGGNQPQHF. CDR3 in DNA: TGTGCCAGTAGTAGGGGGGGGAATCAGCCCCAGCATTTT.

The chain recombines TRBV7-9 with TRBJ1-5; D ambiguous. Germline CDR1 is SEHNR and CDR2 is FQNEAQ (reference sequence). The V gene lost 5 bases and the J gene lost 2 bases, with 16 bases spanning the gap. This CDR3 contains 16 residues. The CDR3 here is CASSPIGLTGNQPQHF. CDR3 nucleotide sequence: TGTGCCAGCAGCCCTATTGGTTTAACTGGCAATCAGCCCCAGCATTTT.

The rearrangement links TRBV11-2 to TRBJ2-2, with a possible D match to TRBD1 (6 bases). The CDR3 length is 14 residues. V was cut by 5 bases and J by 4 bases, with 11 bases left in between. Germline lookup yields CDR1 SGHAT and CDR2 FQNNGV. CDR3 loop: CASSQGQLTGELFF. CDR3 nucleotide sequence: TGTGCCAGCAGCCAAGGACAGCTCACCGGGGAGCTGTTTTTT. Looking up the rest from reference TRBV11-2 and TRBJ2-2 gives the full variable domain: EAGVAQSPRYKIIEKRQSVAFWCNPISGHATLYWYQQILGQGPKLLIQFQNNGVVDDSQLPKDRFSAERLKGVDSTLKIQPAKLEDSAVYLCASSQGQLTGELFFGEGSRLTVL.

This sequence joins TRBV11-3 and TRBJ1-1; 7 bases map to TRBD1. The trim removed 5 bases at V and 9 bases at J, leaving 6 bases unmatched. The CDR3 spans 12 residues. Germline V gene data show CDR1 as SGHNT and CDR2 as YENEEA. Written as DNA, the CDR3 is TGTGCCAGCAGCACCGAGACAGGGAAAGCTTTCTTT. This encodes CASSTETGKAFF.

This sequence joins TRBV19 and TRBJ1-5; a weak D match, TRBD1 (5 bases). The V and J ends lost 5 bases and 3 bases respectively, with 11 bases between them. The CDR3 loop spans 14 amino acids. Germline V gives CDR1 LNHDA, CDR2 SQIVND (reference sequence). The CDR3 protein is CASSLGDFNQPQHF. CDR3 sequence (DNA): TGTGCCAGTAGTCTCGGGGACTTCAATCAGCCCCAGCATTTT.

The V and J genes are TRBV5-1 and TRBJ2-7, with 7 nucleotides matching TRBD1. This CDR3 has 14 residues. With 4 bases clipped from V and 3 bases from J, the junction kept 7 bases outside the gene matches. Germline V gene sequence: CDR1 SGHRS, CDR2 YFSETQ. CDR3 DNA: TGCGCCAGCAGCAAAACAGGGGACCTCTACGAGCAGTACTTC. It specifies CASSKTGDLYEQYF.

The CDR3 region has the DNA TGTGCCAGCAGTCGGAGGAACACTGAAGCTTTCTTT. Protein product: CASSRRNTEAFF. The rearrangement uses TRBV2 and TRBJ1-1; D uncertain. V was cut by 5 bases and J by 1 base, with 5 bases left in between. This CDR3 has 12 amino acids. The germline V gene has CDR1 SNHLY and CDR2 FYNNEI.

The CDR3 DNA reads TGTGCCAGTAGTATACAGGGAGAAGCTTTCTTT. Its translation is CASSIQGEAFF. V is TRBV19 and J is TRBJ1-1; TRBD1 might be the D (5 bases). V lost 2 bases, J lost 8 bases, and 6 bases lay in between. CDR1 and CDR2 from the germline V gene are LNHDA and SQIVND (reference sequence). CDR3 size: 11 residues.